These T cell receptor beta chains were read from a single sample in a study of blood T cell repertoires in COVID-19. Assay: immunoSEQ multiplex PCR; the TCRdb copy retains only in-frame clones and omits some. The sample gives roughly 250,000 clones, 88% of which show up once; 3% to 3.5% is in the top ten. Sequencing used PBMCs or T cells enriched from blood (not recorded which). The receptors were gathered from a woman between 40 and 55 years old who had been exposed to COVID-19. Each CDR3 is given with its conserved first and last residue. A D gene is named only where the DNA matches it firmly. Only part of the rows carry a size: once, few, many, or a class if the clone is expanded.

clone_size	cdr3_length	v_call	d_call	j_call	cdr3_nt	cdr3_aa
.	13	TRBV12-3/TRBV12-4	.	TRBJ1-2	TGTGCCAGCAGTTTTCGGGGGGCGAAGGGCTACACCTTC	CASSFRGAKGYTF
.	16	TRBV6-1	.	TRBJ1-6	TGTGCCAGCAGTGATGGGCCCGGGGGGAGGAATTCACCCCTCCACTTT	CASSDGPGGRNSPLHF
.	17	TRBV3-1/TRBV3-2	.	TRBJ2-2	TGTGCCAGCAGCCAGGTTCTTTCCGGGATTACGGCCGGGGAGCTGTTTTTT	CASSQVLSGITAGELFF
.	15	TRBV6-5	TRBD1	TRBJ1-1	TGTGCCAGCAGTTTCAGCGACAGGGGTAACACTGAAGCTTTCTTT	CASSFSDRGNTEAFF
.	14	TRBV7-2	TRBD2	TRBJ2-7	TGTGCCAGCGGACTTAGCGGGGATCTCTACGAGCAGTACTTC	CASGLSGDLYEQYF
few	14	TRBV10-3	.	TRBJ2-1	TGTGCCATCAGTGAGTCAGAGTCCTACAATGAGCAGTTCTTC	CAISESESYNEQFF
.	12	TRBV6-1	.	TRBJ1-2	TGTGCCAGCAGTGAAGTTTTTTGGGACACGGACTTC	CASSEVFWDTDF
.	16	TRBV19	.	TRBJ2-4	TGTGCCAGTAGTAAATCCCCCGGGAGTGCCAAAAACATTCAGTACTTC	CASSKSPGSAKNIQYF
.	18	TRBV6-2/TRBV6-3	TRBD2	TRBJ2-1	TGTGCCAGCAGTGGCGGGACTAGCGGGAGGGCATCGTACAATGAGCAGTTCTTC	CASSGGTSGRASYNEQFF
.	15	TRBV15	.	TRBJ1-3	TGTGCCACCAGCAGAGATCGGTTCTCTGGAAACACCATATATTTT	CATSRDRFSGNTIYF
.	14	TRBV6-2/TRBV6-3	TRBD1	TRBJ1-4	TGTGCCAGCAGCCGGGGACAGGGTTTTGAAAAACTGTTTTTT	CASSRGQGFEKLFF
.	15	TRBV18	TRBD1	TRBJ1-5	TGTGCCAGCTCAACGACAGGGATGGTGGGTCAGCCCCAGCATTTT	CASSTTGMVGQPQHF
.	12	TRBV19	.	TRBJ1-5	TGTGCCAGCCTCGGGGTTAGCCAGCCCCAGCATTTT	CASLGVSQPQHF
.	13	TRBV9	.	TRBJ1-1	TGTGCCAGCAGCCTCGGGGGTGGCACTGAAGCTTTCTTT	CASSLGGGTEAFF
.	15	TRBV6-5	TRBD1	TRBJ1-2	TGTGCCAGCAGTTTTCAGGGGGGCGTTAACTATGGCTACACCTTC	CASSFQGGVNYGYTF
.	17	TRBV4-3	.	TRBJ2-4	TGCGCCAGCAGCCAACGACCAGGGGAAGTCTACAAAAACATTCAGTACTTC	CASSQRPGEVYKNIQYF